This is a list of T cell receptor beta chains from one sample in a study of T cell responses to AZD1222 COVID-19 vaccine. Libraries were prepared by immunoSEQ multiplex PCR; TCRdb keeps only in-frame clonotypes and omits some of them. The sample records roughly 80,000 clones, 90% being singletons. Here the sequenced sample was peripheral blood, taken 28 days after the second AZD1222 dose. These receptors all stem from an adult who received the AZD1222 COVID-19 vaccine. The CDR3 runs from the conserved cysteine through the conserved F or W. A D gene is named only where the DNA matches it firmly. Clone size is stated in some rows and not others, as once, few, many or a class when expanded.

J | V | D | length | size | CDR3 | DNA
TRBJ1-2 | TRBV5-6 | - | 12 | - | CASSLGGHGYTF | TGTGCCAGCAGCTTGGGAGGTCACGGCTACACCTTC
TRBJ1-2 | TRBV6-5 | TRBD1 | 16 | few | CASSYSSGQGNYGYTF | TGTGCCAGCAGTTACTCTTCGGGACAGGGAAACTATGGCTACACCTTC
TRBJ2-7 | TRBV12-3/TRBV12-4 | - | 12 | - | CASSRSEYEQYF | TGTGCCAGCAGTCGGTCGGAGTACGAGCAGTACTTC
TRBJ2-5 | TRBV2 | TRBD2 | 14 | - | CASSVNGGQETQYF | TGTGCCAGCAGTGTAAACGGGGGGCAAGAGACCCAGTACTTC
TRBJ2-7 | TRBV19 | TRBD1 | 15 | - | CASSIGQGNVYEQYF | TGTGCCAGTAGTATCGGACAGGGTAATGTTTACGAGCAGTACTTC
TRBJ2-1 | TRBV7-8 | - | 15 | - | CASSLASARQHEQFF | TGTGCCAGCAGCTTAGCTTCGGCGAGGCAGCATGAGCAGTTCTTC
TRBJ2-1 | TRBV29-1 | - | 12 | - | CSVDPVDNEQFF | TGCAGCGTTGACCCAGTGGACAATGAGCAGTTCTTC
TRBJ2-1 | TRBV9 | TRBD2 | 15 | - | CASSVEGTRANEQFF | TGTGCCAGCAGCGTAGAAGGGACTAGGGCTAATGAGCAGTTCTTC
TRBJ2-2 | TRBV9 | - | 14 | once | CASSVATSSGELFF | TGTGCCAGCAGCGTAGCAACATCTAGCGGGGAGCTGTTTTTT
TRBJ1-1 | TRBV18 | TRBD1 | 14 | - | CASSPGTGNTEAFF | TGTGCCAGCTCACCCGGGACAGGGAACACTGAAGCTTTCTTT
TRBJ2-7 | TRBV5-1 | - | 15 | - | CASSLYDPRDKKRDF | TGCGCCAGCAGCTTGTATGATCCTCGAGATAAGAAGAGGGACTTC
TRBJ1-1 | TRBV5-1 | TRBD1 | 14 | - | CASSPPGGLTEAFF | TGCGCCAGCAGCCCACCAGGGGGCCTGACTGAAGCTTTCTTT
TRBJ2-5 | TRBV5-5 | TRBD1 | 16 | - | CASSWSDRVERETQYF | TGTGCCAGCAGCTGGTCGGACAGGGTAGAGAGGGAGACCCAGTACTTC
TRBJ2-6 | TRBV7-2 | - | 13 | - | CASSLAFANVLTF | TGTGCCAGCAGCTTAGCTTTCGCCAACGTCCTGACTTTC
TRBJ2-3 | TRBV19 | TRBD1 | 16 | - | CASSMATGAGTDTQYF | TGTGCCAGTAGTATGGCGACAGGGGCGGGCACAGATACGCAGTATTTT
TRBJ2-5 | TRBV5-1 | TRBD2 | 15 | - | CASSGGLAPGGTQYF | TGCGCCAGCAGCGGGGGACTAGCACCGGGAGGGACCCAGTACTTC
TRBJ2-2 | TRBV6-1 | - | 16 | - | CASSERRGQSPGELFF | TGTGCCAGCAGTGAAAGGCGGGGGCAATCCCCCGGGGAGCTGTTTTTT